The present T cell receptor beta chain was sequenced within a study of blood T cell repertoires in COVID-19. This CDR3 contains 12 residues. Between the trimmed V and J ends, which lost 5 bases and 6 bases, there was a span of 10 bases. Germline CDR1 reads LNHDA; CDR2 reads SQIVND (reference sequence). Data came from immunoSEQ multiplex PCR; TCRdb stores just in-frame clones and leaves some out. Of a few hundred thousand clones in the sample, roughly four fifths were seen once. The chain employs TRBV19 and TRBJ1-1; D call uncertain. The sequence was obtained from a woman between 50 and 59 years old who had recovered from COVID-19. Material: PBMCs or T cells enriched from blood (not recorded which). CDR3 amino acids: CASSVSSAEAFF. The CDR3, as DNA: TGTGCCAGTAGTGTCTCCTCGGCTGAAGCTTTCTTT.